This TCR beta chain emerged from a study of cytomegalovirus exposure and HLA in healthy donors (dated by TCRdb to the late 2010s). About the investigation overall: In an earlier analysis of several hundred of the donors, around 300 Gb of sequence data and 90 million to 120 million unique TCR beta sequences from about 179 million T cells were reported. An early release that covered 500 to 800 HLA-typed donors contained around 300 gigabases of sequencing data and about 84 million unique TCR sequences. Of the roughly 400 genotyped donors, over 65% fell in the genetic ancestry cluster associated with self-reported Caucasian donors. The study aimed to test whether cataloging public T cell receptors could reveal signatures of past pathogen exposure. The T cell repertoires of under 750 subjects were profiled by immunosequencing and related to cytomegalovirus serostatus. Along with the approximately 650-subject first cohort, a separate validation cohort of roughly 110 different subjects was used. To predict cytomegalovirus infection status, the study combined high-throughput TCR immunosequencing, statistical association of individual TCRs with disease status, and machine learning. A later analysis re-examined previously published TCR beta repertoires from just over 650 donors and added high-resolution HLA genotyping to investigate patterns of TCR occurrence. In the later analysis, no new phenotypic data were used to find candidate immune exposures; instead, reliance was placed on TCR beta sequences and their occurrence across donors. An earlier analysis of approximately 580 of the donors used high-throughput TCR beta sequencing to judge whether each TCR beta V gene segment behaved as functional or pseudogenic. Donor age, sex, ethnicity and CMV serostatus were compiled alongside the repertoire data. A later genetic analysis used genome-wide SNP genotypes for about 60% of the roughly 700 donors, treating that subset as a discovery cohort. All discovery cohort repertoires had been generated on a single sequencing platform. Both class I and class II loci were covered by HLA typing, at four-digit resolution. Typing coverage varied by locus: about 620-640 donors for A, B, C, DRB1 and DQB1; roughly 500 for DQA1; some 610 for DPA1; 400 to 480 for DPB1. Roughly five DR-DQ haplotypes were treated as single units for association and clustering because of strong linkage in the cohort. Among 398 genotyped donors of the cohort, an average of approximately 240,000 unique TCR beta nucleotide sequences were sequenced per donor, roughly 20% of them non-productive. Paper-wide results and their limitations: The earlier analysis of some 540 of the donors excluded 15 to 20 rarely observed V segments, including chromosome 9 orphons, because counts were too low. A later analysis reported that several top co-occurrence clusters appeared linked to parvovirus B19, influenza, CMV and Epstein-Barr virus. At a false discovery rate of 0.05, a later analysis linked under 20,000 TCR beta sequences to specific HLA alleles. The cohort was sequenced for TCR beta chains only, and without alpha or paired-chain data the features that could be detected were limited. Compared with the 666-donor mean, donors in an Asian-associated ancestry cluster had fewer N-insertions in productive TCRs, according to a later genetic analysis. Immune exposure information for the cohort was limited to CMV serostatus. A further reported finding was that TCR beta sequences accurately predicted the HLA-A and HLA-B alleles for most subjects in the first cohort. The sequencing pipeline was judged likely to have produced a cluster of highly shared sequence variants as a technical artifact. Compared with equally common non-associated chains, HLA-associated TCR beta chains in a later analysis were more clonally expanded and had lower generation probabilities. In an earlier analysis of fewer than 700 of the donors, most TCR beta V segments appeared in productive rearrangements about 90% or about 30% of the time, broadly matching IMGT annotations. According to a later analysis, TCR association rates differed among HLA loci, with DRB1 alleles showing the most associated TCRs and HLA-C alleles showing the fewest. Assigning TCR associations to individual alleles was difficult when HLA alleles, especially DR and DQ, strongly co-occurred. HLA typing was unavailable for some donors at each locus, so association tests used only the typed subset. Three of the identified cytomegalovirus-associated TCR beta chains were confirmed in vitro to be specific for cytomegalovirus antigens. Some IMGT-functional V segments, including TRBV6-2 and TRBV6-3, could not be distinguished by the 87-base-pair reads and were therefore excluded. In a later genetic analysis, a missense DCLRE1C variant was associated with V-gene and J-gene trimming of TCR beta chains, and the association was replicated in an independent cohort. While some public TCRs were present in many individuals, most TCR sequences turned up only very rarely across donors. It was suggested by the authors that the approach could potentially be generalized to other disease states and immunological phenotypes. Sequencing depth was assumed to be roughly uniform across donors in the presence/absence analyses, though that assumption may not hold. The study gave a list of roughly 150 TCR beta chains associated with cytomegalovirus. The classifier was reported to diagnose cytomegalovirus status with high specificity and sensitivity in both the original and validation cohorts. According to a later analysis, most CMV-associated TCR beta chains appeared to be HLA-restricted, and the HLA associations seemed to be driven largely by CMV exposure. Correlated functional status among segregating V segments might reflect linkage disequilibrium, but an unknown experimental factor could not be ruled out.

The cohort comprised fewer than 750 healthy bone marrow donors. All cohort members were sampled while nominally healthy, although unrecorded immune exposures were likely present. The donor was CMV seronegative and was included in the group of hundreds of seronegative cohort members. Every donor gave a peripheral blood sample, and the peripheral blood mononuclear cells from that sample were used for TCR beta sequencing. The Qiagen DNeasy Blood Extraction Kit was used to extract genomic DNA from the blood cell samples. Concerning this clone itself: It has no known antigen specificity. The input lacks base qualities; no much larger clone sits a single base away.

Libraries were constructed by the immunoSEQ multiplex PCR assay. A mixture of 60 forward primers for TCR Vbeta segments and 13 reverse primers for TCR Jbeta segments was used in the multiplex PCR. Amplification of the CDR3 region of rearranged TCR beta genes was performed with a multiplex PCR assay on genomic DNA. The Illumina HiSeq System was used to sequence the amplified TCR beta libraries as 87-base-pair reads. In the source study's methods: A later analysis tallied roughly 78 million unique TCR beta chains across the 700 or so repertoires, and about 12 million of those chains were shared by two or more donors. Raw reads were error-corrected and collapsed into unique sequences by a nearest-neighbor algorithm in which closely related sequences were merged to remove PCR and sequencing errors. Alignment of CDR3 sequences to IMGT reference sequences was used to assign V, D and J gene segments. For a sequence to be retained, a match of at least six nucleotides was required to both a V gene segment and a J gene segment. A rearrangement counted as productive if the CDR3 had no stop codons and remained in frame with V and J, and every other rearrangement counted as non-productive. Following IMGT convention, CDR3 was defined as the stretch from the second conserved V-encoded cysteine to the conserved J-encoded phenylalanine. Sequences without an unambiguous match to a single V gene segment were excluded from the earlier analysis of about 600 of the donors. In an earlier analysis of a few hundred of the donors, V segments were called functional above 56.7% productive rearrangements and were called segregating when the between-donor standard deviation exceeded 5%. To diagnose cytomegalovirus status from the catalog of TCR beta chain sequences, a statistical classification framework was built. A later analysis assigned V and J genes by comparing TCR nucleotide sequences with IMGT/GENE-DB human TR gene sequences. In a later analysis, CDR3 sequences and most-parsimonious VDJ recombination scenarios were assigned using the TCRdist pipeline. In a later analysis, each TCR beta chain was defined by its CDR3 amino acid sequence together with its V-gene family, and reads without a unique V-gene family were excluded. A later analysis removed 550 to 700 highly shared, low-generation-probability nucleotide sequences to deal with suspected cross-contamination and a sequencing artifact. In a later analysis, a clonal expansion index for each public chain was calculated from normalized within-repertoire ranks of inferred template counts. A later analysis computed generation probabilities with a VDJ recombination model fitted to out-of-frame rearrangements, and checked the results against IGoR. Hypergeometric tests were used in a later analysis to score TCR-TCR, TCR-HLA and TCR-CMV co-occurrence, with a repertoire-size bias correction applied to the TCR pairs. In a later analysis, false discovery rates were estimated by permuting HLA or CMV assignments 20 times. In a later analysis, co-occurring TCRs were grouped using DBSCAN, and TCRdist sequence similarity was added for clustering within HLA-allele-positive subsets. Co-occurrence clustering excluded repertoires with fewer than 30,000 or more than 120,000 public chains, plus five with anomalous nucleotide sharing. TCRdb's version of the immuneACCESS table is confined to in-frame rearrangements and falls short of the full clone set. An unresolved V gene accounts for under half of the shortfall where checked; the remainder is of unknown origin. The DNA gave D and trimming, while V, J and clone size come from that table. The sample table lists about 110,000 clones, less than 85% of them with a count of one. Jointly, the top ten make up 2% to 3% of the sample.

V lost 5 bases and J lost 2 bases, and the count of bases not matched to a germline gene is 8. CDR1 MNHEY and CDR2 SVGAGI are derived from the germline V gene. The CDR3 holds 15 amino acids from the cysteine to the phenylalanine. Only the CDR3 region is kept as DNA, spanning 45 bases read in frame from base 1. The sequence was obtained from a man in his late teens or twenties in good health and CMV-seronegative. Recombination joined TRBV6-5 with TRBJ2-7; TRBD1 aligns with 8 central bases. Source material: PBMCs. The CDR3 protein: CASSADRGFTYEQYF. The bases are TGTGCCAGCAGTGCCGACAGGGGCTTCACCTACGAGCAGTACTTC.